Listed below are T cell receptor beta chains from one sample, sequenced in a study of cytomegalovirus exposure and HLA in healthy donors. TCRdb keeps only in-frame clones here, not all; method: immunoSEQ multiplex PCR. The sample holds about 180,000 clones, 80% to 85% seen once. The sample consisted of PBMCs. These receptors originate from a woman in her twenties or thirties in good health and CMV-seronegative. Both conserved end residues are part of each CDR3. A D gene is named only where the DNA matches it firmly. Part of the rows lack a size; the others show once, few, many or a class for expanded clones.

v_call	clone_size	d_call	j_call	cdr3_aa	cdr3_nt
TRBV7-3	NA	TRBD2	TRBJ2-1	CASSSETSGRSANEQFF	TGTGCCAGCAGCTCCGAGACTAGCGGGAGATCGGCGAATGAGCAGTTCTTC
TRBV7-9	NA	NA	TRBJ1-5	CSSSLVGGGQPQHF	TGTTCCAGCAGCTTAGTCGGGGGGGGACAGCCCCAGCATTTT
TRBV21-1	NA	NA	TRBJ2-7	CASSVIKGGDRVYEQYF	TGTGCCAGCAGCGTTATAAAGGGGGGGGACAGGGTCTACGAGCAGTACTTC
TRBV7-2	NA	NA	TRBJ2-1	CASSFGGRDYNEQFF	TGTGCCAGCAGCTTCGGCGGAAGAGATTACAATGAGCAGTTCTTC
TRBV5-1	NA	NA	TRBJ2-7	CASSLVGRGSSYEQYF	TGCGCCAGCAGCTTGGTTGGGCGTGGGAGCTCCTACGAGCAGTACTTC
TRBV6-1	NA	NA	TRBJ1-2	CASSEAWGANYGYTF	TGTGCCAGCAGTGAAGCCTGGGGGGCTAACTATGGCTACACCTTC
TRBV6-4	NA	NA	TRBJ2-2	CANKWQGPTYTGELFF	TGTGCCAACAAGTGGCAGGGGCCCACCTACACCGGGGAGCTGTTTTTT
TRBV7-8	NA	NA	TRBJ2-7	CASSLGLDISYEQYF	TGTGCCAGCAGCTTAGGCCTGGACATTTCCTACGAGCAGTACTTC
TRBV6-1	NA	NA	TRBJ1-2	CASSERVNYGYTF	TGTGCCAGCAGTGAACGTGTGAACTATGGCTACACCTTC
TRBV12-2	NA	NA	TRBJ2-7	CASRPQRYEQYF	TGTGCAAGTCGCCCCCAGAGGTACGAGCAGTACTTC
TRBV28	NA	TRBD2	TRBJ2-7	CASSLFSIAGGAYEQYF	TGTGCCAGCAGTTTATTCTCAATAGCGGGAGGAGCCTACGAGCAGTACTTC
TRBV7-9	NA	NA	TRBJ1-3	CASSSPSLTGDSSGNTIYF	TGTGCCAGCAGCTCACCCTCCCTGACAGGAGATAGCTCTGGAAACACCATATATTTT
TRBV27	NA	NA	TRBJ2-3	CASSRYRGTDTQYF	TGTGCCAGCAGCCGTTACAGGGGCACAGATACGCAGTATTTT
TRBV7-9	NA	NA	TRBJ2-2	CASSSGQLTGELFF	TGTGCCAGCAGCTCCGGACAGCTCACCGGGGAGCTGTTTTTT
TRBV7-6	NA	NA	TRBJ2-7	CASSLLAQRGAEQYF	TGTGCCAGCAGCTTATTGGCCCAACGAGGTGCCGAGCAGTACTTC
TRBV30	NA	TRBD2	TRBJ2-7	CAWRENAGGTYEQYF	TGTGCCTGGAGAGAAAACGCGGGGGGGACCTACGAGCAGTACTTC
TRBV16	once	TRBD2	TRBJ2-1	CASSYLYSGTSGRNEQFF	TGTGCCAGCAGCTACTTATACTCAGGGACTAGCGGGAGAAATGAGCAGTTCTTC
TRBV15	many	TRBD2	TRBJ2-1	CATSRDSGGFSGDEQFF	TGTGCCACCAGCAGAGACAGCGGGGGCTTCTCTGGGGATGAGCAGTTCTTC
TRBV2	NA	NA	TRBJ1-2	CASSEAGQYGYTF	TGTGCCAGCAGTGAAGCTGGCCAGTATGGCTACACCTTC
TRBV7-8	NA	TRBD2	TRBJ2-1	CASSLALGTSGGRYNEQFF	TGTGCCAGCAGCTTAGCGCTGGGGACTAGCGGGGGCCGCTACAATGAGCAGTTCTTC
TRBV7-2	few	NA	TRBJ1-4	CASSLRQDSTNEKLFF	TGTGCCAGCAGCCTCCGACAGGACTCAACTAATGAAAAACTGTTTTTT
TRBV7-9	NA	NA	TRBJ2-7	CASSGFDSGGVQYF	TGTGCCAGCAGCGGCTTTGACAGCGGCGGGGTGCAGTACTTC
TRBV6-6	NA	NA	TRBJ2-1	CASSWASRNEQFF	TGTGCCAGCAGTTGGGCTAGCCGGAATGAGCAGTTCTTC
TRBV7-9	NA	NA	TRBJ1-5	CSSRRGGSSPQHF	TGTTCCAGCAGACGAGGGGGTAGCTCGCCCCAGCATTTT
TRBV4-1	NA	NA	TRBJ2-3	CASSRSPTGSPTDTQYF	TGCGCCAGCAGCCGATCTCCGACAGGATCCCCCACAGATACGCAGTATTTT
TRBV4-2	NA	NA	TRBJ2-7	CASSQVDDSPQYEQYF	TGTGCCAGCAGCCAAGTTGATGACAGTCCCCAATACGAGCAGTACTTC
TRBV19	NA	TRBD2	TRBJ2-1	CASSITGGGAEQFF	TGTGCCAGTAGTATTACTGGCGGGGGGGCGGAACAGTTCTTC
TRBV6-5	NA	TRBD1	TRBJ1-1	CASREQTGVVTEAFF	TGTGCCAGCAGAGAACAAACAGGGGTAGTCACTGAAGCTTTCTTT
TRBV11-2	NA	NA	TRBJ1-1	CASRTGIVAFF	TGTGCCAGCAGGACGGGGATTGTAGCTTTCTTT
TRBV25-1	few	NA	TRBJ1-1	CASSELTVGEAFF	TGTGCCAGCAGTGAATTAACAGTTGGTGAAGCTTTCTTT
TRBV5-1	NA	TRBD2	TRBJ2-1	CASTLAGGYNEQFF	TGCGCCAGCACACTAGCGGGGGGTTACAATGAGCAGTTCTTC
TRBV9	NA	NA	TRBJ1-3	CASSVTGSDGNTIYF	TGTGCCAGCAGCGTAACAGGGTCCGATGGAAACACCATATATTTT
TRBV5-8	few	TRBD2	TRBJ2-7	CASSYGTSGSREQYF	TGTGCCAGCAGCTACGGGACTAGCGGGAGTCGTGAGCAGTACTTC
TRBV19	NA	NA	TRBJ1-2	CATAGQGSGGYTF	TGTGCCACGGCAGGGCAAGGCTCGGGTGGCTACACCTTC
TRBV11-3	NA	TRBD2	TRBJ2-2	CASSLPEVAGGANTGELFF	TGTGCCAGCAGCTTACCGGAGGTAGCGGGAGGCGCGAACACCGGGGAGCTGTTTTTT
TRBV9	NA	NA	TRBJ2-7	CASSGGYFDEQYF	TGTGCCAGCAGTGGAGGTTATTTCGACGAGCAGTACTTC
TRBV28	NA	NA	TRBJ1-5	CASTTAGGGSQPQHF	TGTGCCAGCACCACCGCCGGGGGAGGGAGTCAGCCCCAGCATTTT
TRBV27	once	TRBD1	TRBJ2-7	CASSPTGLRNYEQYF	TGTGCCAGCAGTCCGACAGGGTTGAGAAACTACGAGCAGTACTTC
TRBV27	NA	NA	TRBJ2-2	CASSFKQNTGELFF	TGTGCCAGCAGTTTCAAGCAGAACACCGGGGAGCTGTTTTTT
TRBV5-1	NA	TRBD1	TRBJ1-2	CASSLDLGQAGYTF	TGCGCCAGCAGCTTGGATCTGGGACAGGCGGGCTACACCTTC
TRBV2	NA	NA	TRBJ1-5	CASSEQEASNQPQHF	TGTGCCAGCAGTGAACAGGAGGCAAGCAATCAGCCCCAGCATTTT
TRBV15	NA	TRBD1	TRBJ2-7	CATSRRVNRGRGEQYF	TGTGCCACCAGCAGGAGGGTGAATAGGGGGCGAGGCGAGCAGTACTTC
TRBV19	NA	TRBD1	TRBJ1-2	CASTDRANYGYTF	TGTGCCAGTACCGACAGGGCTAACTATGGCTACACCTTC
TRBV2	NA	NA	TRBJ1-2	CASSPGVWVYGYTF	TGTGCCAGCAGCCCAGGGGTCTGGGTGTATGGCTACACCTTC
TRBV4-1	NA	TRBD2	TRBJ2-2	CASSQGGGTGELFF	TGCGCCAGCAGCCAAGGGGGGGGGACCGGGGAGCTGTTTTTT
TRBV10-1	NA	NA	TRBJ2-3	CASSEGGAADTQYF	TGCGCCAGCAGTGAGGGAGGGGCCGCAGATACGCAGTATTTT
TRBV19	NA	TRBD1	TRBJ1-1	CASSPRTGRVGTEAFF	TGTGCCAGTAGTCCGCGGACAGGGAGGGTTGGGACTGAAGCTTTCTTT
TRBV9	NA	TRBD1	TRBJ2-7	CASSAWDRVIPYEQYF	TGTGCCAGCAGCGCATGGGACAGGGTTATCCCCTACGAGCAGTACTTC
TRBV19	NA	NA	TRBJ1-5	CASSIPTAASNQPQHF	TGTGCCAGTAGTATCCCCACAGCGGCGAGCAATCAGCCCCAGCATTTT
TRBV30	NA	NA	TRBJ1-1	CAWSVLVGGADTEAFF	TGTGCCTGGAGTGTACTGGTCGGGGGGGCGGACACTGAAGCTTTCTTT
TRBV11-3	NA	NA	TRBJ2-1	CASSLTGTYNEQFF	TGTGCCAGCAGCTTAACCGGGACATACAATGAGCAGTTCTTC
TRBV30	NA	TRBD1	TRBJ1-1	CAWDQGAEAFF	TGTGCCTGGGACCAGGGGGCTGAAGCTTTCTTT
TRBV27	NA	NA	TRBJ1-1	CASSLVSGTEAFF	TGTGCCAGCAGTTTGGTGAGCGGCACTGAAGCTTTCTTT
TRBV27	NA	NA	TRBJ2-7	CASRRGGGFYEQYF	TGTGCCAGCAGGAGAGGGGGGGGCTTCTACGAGCAGTACTTC
TRBV28	NA	NA	TRBJ1-2	CASSLYSDPGQTSYGYTF	TGTGCCAGCAGTTTATACTCTGACCCGGGACAAACTTCTTATGGCTACACCTTC
TRBV15	NA	NA	TRBJ1-2	CATSRDLQGGGYTF	TGTGCCACCAGCAGAGATTTGCAGGGTGGTGGCTACACCTTC
TRBV19	few	TRBD2	TRBJ2-7	CASSLGTSLGEQYF	TGTGCCAGTAGTCTCGGGACTAGCTTGGGCGAGCAGTACTTC
TRBV7-9	NA	NA	TRBJ2-7	CATSPGGLYEQYF	TGTGCCACCTCCCCCGGGGGGCTCTACGAGCAGTACTTC